These 10 T cell receptor beta chains share one sample of origin, sequenced in a study of T cells in Graves' hyperthyroidism and ophthalmopathy. The TCR beta CDR3 regions underwent amplification using RNA transcripts as the source. A first-round RT-PCR of the TCR CDR3 used the HTBI primer set. TCRdb called the multiplex PCR reads again in MiXCR, with one record for every CDR3 protein. The sample holds roughly 750,000 distinct CDR3 sequences, roughly 17% seen once. Sequenced sample: blood. The receptors here all came from a young man with Graves' hyperthyroidism.

This clonotype was recorded many times. V and J are TRBV12-3 or TRBV12-4 and TRBJ2-1; D uncertain. The CDR3 length is 10 residues. Trimming shortened V by 10 bases and J by 10 bases, and 11 bases separated the two germline ends. The CDR3 nucleotides are TGTGCCACCTCAGCTTTGGAGCAGTTCTTC. Residues: CATSALEQFF.

The CDR3, as DNA: TGTGCCAGCAGCTTAGCAAAACCGGGACTAGCGGGAGGCCTGGAGCAGTTCTTC. The encoded protein is CASSLAKPGLAGGLEQFF. The chain links TRBV7-2 to TRBJ2-1; TRBD2 aligns across 15 bases. The CDR3 is 18 amino acids. The germline V gene encodes CDR1 SGHTA and CDR2 FQGNSA. J lost 10 bases, V lost 0 bases, and 10 bases had no gene match.

This clonotype was detected many times. V usage is TRBV24-1 and J usage is TRBJ2-5; 12 bases are a match to TRBD2. The CDR3 is made up of 16 amino acids. The V gene's germline CDR1 is KGHDR and CDR2 SFDVKD. V was clipped by 4 bases and J by 2 bases; unmatched bases: 4. CDR3 residues: CATSENGLAGQETQYF. The CDR3 DNA follows: TGTGCCACCAGTGAAAACGGACTAGCGGGACAAGAGACCCAGTACTTC.

This clonotype was observed at least ten times. V is TRBV7-9 and J is TRBJ2-7, with 7 bases fitting TRBD1. CDR1 is SEHNR, CDR2 FQNEAQ, per germline (reference sequence). After removal of 4 bases from V and 3 bases from J, the junction contained 9 bases not matched to a gene. The CDR3 has 15 residues. The CDR3 sequence: CASSSNRDSYYEQYF. CDR3 sequence (DNA): TGTGCCAGCAGCTCAAACCGGGACAGCTACTACGAGCAGTACTTC.

This rearrangement joins TRBV19 to TRBJ2-2; 7 nucleotides agree with TRBD2. V shed 5 bases and J 5 bases; nucleotides not matched to a gene: 8. CDR1 is LNHDA, CDR2 SQIVND, per germline (reference sequence). This CDR3 has 15 amino acids. CDR3 coding DNA: TGTGCCAGTAGTCTCGGGACCGGGGGGACCGGGGAGCTGTTTTTT. This encodes CASSLGTGGTGELFF.

The sample holds a few counts of this clonotype. This chain uses TRBV6-5 with TRBJ1-5, with a weak D call TRBD1 (6 bases). Trimming cost V 4 bases and J 3 bases, with 10 bases left between them. Per germline, CDR1 MNHEY and CDR2 SVGAGI. This CDR3 is built from 14 residues. As DNA, the CDR3 is TGTGCCAGCAGTTCTCGACAGGACAATCAGCCCCAGCATTTT. Translated, it gives CASSSRQDNQPQHF.

This chain uses TRBV27 with TRBJ2-2, with D perhaps matching TRBD1 (7 bases). Trimming cost V 5 bases and J 8 bases, with 27 bases left between them. The CDR3 loop spans 18 amino acids. Germline V gives CDR1 MNHEY, CDR2 SMNVEV (reference sequence). The CDR3, as DNA: TGTGCCAGCAGTCCTCAGGGGGTGGTATACGGGAGTTTTGGGGAGCTGTTTTTT. Translating gives CASSPQGVVYGSFGELFF.

This clonotype turned up a few times. CDR3 in amino acids: CASSLMPNTEAFF. The CDR3 coding sequence is TGTGCCAGCAGCTTAATGCCGAACACTGAAGCTTTCTTT. The chain links TRBV7-2 to TRBJ1-1; D gene unclear. Germline CDR1 SGHTA, CDR2 FQGNSA. V lost 2 bases and J lost 1, with 5 bases in between. The CDR3 has 13 residues.

The rearrangement joins TRBV9 to TRBJ2-2; 12 nucleotides agree with TRBD2. Germline V gene data show CDR1 as SGDLS and CDR2 as YYNGEE. The CDR3 runs to 15 residues. With 6 bases clipped from V and 2 bases from J, the junction kept 2 bases outside the gene matches. The CDR3 protein is CASTSGRVNTGELFF. CDR3 coding DNA: TGTGCCAGCACTAGCGGGAGGGTTAACACCGGGGAGCTGTTTTTT.

The chain has TRBV7-9 and TRBJ1-3, with D possibly matching TRBD1 (5 bases). Germline CDR1 SEHNR, CDR2 FQNEAQ (reference sequence). V was cut by 5 bases and J by 0 bases, with 14 bases left in between. This CDR3 comprises 16 residues. CDR3 DNA: TGTGCCAGCAGCCCGGCGGGGCGGAACTCTGGAAACACCATATATTTT. As protein: CASSPAGRNSGNTIYF. Full variable domain (outside the CDR3, taken from reference TRBV7-9 and TRBJ1-3): DTGVSQNPRHKITKRGQNVTFRCDPISEHNRLYWYRQTLGQGPEFLTYFQNEAQLEKSRLLSDRFSAERPKGSFSTLEIQRTEQGDSAMYLCASSPAGRNSGNTIYFGEGSWLTVV.